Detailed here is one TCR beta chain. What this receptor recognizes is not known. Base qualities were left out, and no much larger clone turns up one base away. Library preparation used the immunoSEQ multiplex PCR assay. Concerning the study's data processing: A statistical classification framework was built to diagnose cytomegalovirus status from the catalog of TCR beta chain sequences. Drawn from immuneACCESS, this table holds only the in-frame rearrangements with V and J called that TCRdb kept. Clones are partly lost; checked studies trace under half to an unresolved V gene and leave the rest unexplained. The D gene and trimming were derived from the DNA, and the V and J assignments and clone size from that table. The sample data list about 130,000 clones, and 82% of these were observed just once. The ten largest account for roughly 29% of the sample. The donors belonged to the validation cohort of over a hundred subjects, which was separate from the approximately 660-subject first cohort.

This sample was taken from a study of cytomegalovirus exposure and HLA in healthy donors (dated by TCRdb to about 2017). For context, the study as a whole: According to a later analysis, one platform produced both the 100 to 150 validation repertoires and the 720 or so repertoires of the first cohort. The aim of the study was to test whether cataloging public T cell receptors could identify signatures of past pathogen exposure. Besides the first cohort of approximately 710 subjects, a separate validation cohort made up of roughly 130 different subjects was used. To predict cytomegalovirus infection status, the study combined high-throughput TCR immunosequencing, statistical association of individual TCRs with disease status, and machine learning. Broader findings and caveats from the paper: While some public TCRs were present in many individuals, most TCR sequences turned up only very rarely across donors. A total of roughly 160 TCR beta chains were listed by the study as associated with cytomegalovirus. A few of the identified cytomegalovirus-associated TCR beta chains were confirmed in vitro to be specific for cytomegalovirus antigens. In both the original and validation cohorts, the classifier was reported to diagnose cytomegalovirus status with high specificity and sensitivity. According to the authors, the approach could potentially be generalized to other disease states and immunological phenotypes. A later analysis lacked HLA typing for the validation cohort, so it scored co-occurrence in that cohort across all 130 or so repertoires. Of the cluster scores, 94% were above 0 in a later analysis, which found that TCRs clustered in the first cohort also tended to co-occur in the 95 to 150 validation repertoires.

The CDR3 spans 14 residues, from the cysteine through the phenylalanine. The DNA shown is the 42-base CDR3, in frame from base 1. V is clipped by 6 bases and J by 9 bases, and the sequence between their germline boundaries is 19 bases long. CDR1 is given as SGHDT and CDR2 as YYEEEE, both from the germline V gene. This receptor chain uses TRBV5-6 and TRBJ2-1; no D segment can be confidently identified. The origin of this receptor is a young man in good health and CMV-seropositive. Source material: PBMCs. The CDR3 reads CASTESIWSSEQFF. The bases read TGTGCCAGCACCGAATCTATCTGGAGTAGTGAGCAGTTCTTC.